Below, one T cell receptor beta chain is given with its context. What it binds is not known. This sample stems from a study of cytomegalovirus exposure and HLA in healthy donors. Broader study findings: It was taken for granted in presence/absence analyses that sequencing depth across donors was roughly uniform. Fewer N-insertions (relative to the roughly 630-donor mean) were reportedly seen in an Asian-associated ancestry cluster in a later analysis. Specificity for CMV antigens was confirmed in vitro for a few of the CMV-associated chains.

PCR involved 60 Vbeta and 13 Jbeta primers. TCRdb keeps only in-frame clones here, not all; method: immunoSEQ multiplex PCR. The repertoire has 160,000 or so clones, approximately 80% of them found once; the top ten carry around 14%. This CDR3 has 15 amino acids. V lost 0 bases, J lost 3 bases, and 12 bases lay in between. From germline, CDR1 is MGHRA and CDR2 YSYEKL. This clonotype originated in a woman between 50 and 59 years old in good health and CMV-seronegative. J is TRBJ2-7 and V is TRBV4-1, with D perhaps TRBD2 (5 bases). The sample was PBMCs. CDR3 nucleotides: TGCGCCAGCAGCCAAGAGGAGGACTTGTACTACGAGCAGTACTTC. The encoded protein is CASSQEEDLYYEQYF.